This TCR beta chain appears in the sequencing data of a study of cytotoxic CD8 clonotypes in ibrutinib-treated CLL. Study-level information: A median 12 months of treatment, range 6 to 36, preceded the collection of response samples. Averaging across samples gave roughly 260,000 productive templates and tens of thousands of productive rearrangements.

Here immunoSEQ multiplex PCR was the method, and the copy in TCRdb shows in-frame clones only, minus some. The repertoire consists of around 130,000 clones, with about 85% occurring once and the leading ten covering 2.5% to 3.5%. The J segment lost 1 base and the V segment lost 8 bases, leaving 13 bases of the junction unmatched. Germline V CDR1 and CDR2: SGHRS, YFSETQ. CDR3 length: 16 amino acids. This receptor was taken from a human donor with chronic lymphocytic leukemia. The chain recombines TRBV5-1 with TRBJ2-7; TRBD1 agrees at 9 bases. Sequenced here: PBMCs, sampled after 24 months of ibrutinib treatment. CDR3 sequence: CARGLSRDRVSYEQYF. In DNA, the CDR3 is TGCGCCAGAGGATTGAGCCGGGACAGGGTATCCTACGAGCAGTACTTC. The variable domain in full, with the rest retrieved from reference TRBV5-1 and TRBJ2-7, is KAGVTQTPRYLIKTRGQQVTLSCSPISGHRSVSWYQQTPGQGLQFLFEYFSETQRNKGNFPGRFSGRQFSNSRSEMNVSTLELGDSALYLCARGLSRDRVSYEQYFGPGTRLTVT.